This passage covers 8 T cell receptor beta chains from one sample sequenced in a study of cytomegalovirus exposure and HLA in healthy donors. Amplification used 60 Vbeta primers and 13 Jbeta primers. Sequencing used immunoSEQ multiplex PCR; TCRdb keeps in-frame clones, though not all of them. In the table there are over 100,000 clones, 8.5% of which are singletons. The sequencing sample was made of PBMCs. Receptors originate from a man aged 40-50 years in good health and CMV-seronegative.

This clone has a handful of counts. The V and J genes are TRBV30 and TRBJ1-6; 8 nucleotides agree with TRBD1. The germline V gene encodes CDR1 GTSNPN and CDR2 SVGIG (reference sequence). The V gene end was trimmed by 2 bases and the J gene end by 8 bases; junction bases not matched to a gene: 5. The CDR3 runs 14 residues. This chain's CDR3 is CAWSYGQGDSPLHF. The CDR3 region has the DNA TGTGCCTGGAGTTACGGACAGGGCGATTCACCCCTCCACTTT.

This clone turned up a few times. This chain joins TRBV7-7 and TRBJ2-5, with D perhaps matching TRBD2 (7 bases). The CDR3 has 16 residues. V dropped 0 bases and J dropped 5 bases, with 16 bases sitting between them. CDR1 is SSHAT, CDR2 FNYEAQ, per germline (reference sequence). CDR3 in amino acids: CASSLALGGAEETQYF. The CDR3 nucleotides are TGTGCCAGCAGCTTAGCGCTGGGGGGGGCTGAGGAGACCCAGTACTTC.

This clone was seen a handful of times. V usage is TRBV4-3 and J usage is TRBJ1-5; D gene uncertain. The V end lost 2 bases, the J end lost 6 bases, and 8 bases lay between the germline ends. The CDR3 has 13 residues. In germline, CDR1 is LGHNA, CDR2 YSLEER. The chain's CDR3 is CASSQINGQPQHF. The CDR3 DNA follows: TGCGCCAGCAGCCAAATAAACGGTCAGCCCCAGCATTTT.

The chain couples TRBV7-9 to TRBJ2-1, with 7 nucleotides matching TRBD1. V lost 3 bases and J lost 5; bases outside the gene matches: 4. CDR3 length: 14 residues. Germline CDR1 SEHNR, CDR2 FQNEAQ (reference sequence). CDR3 nucleotide sequence: TGTGCCAGCAGCTTTCGGGACAGTAACAATGAGCAGTTCTTC. Translated: CASSFRDSNNEQFF.

This clone was recorded a few times. This rearrangement joins TRBV27 to TRBJ2-7; 12 bases fit TRBD2. V was clipped by 5 bases and J by 3 bases; unmatched bases: 5. The CDR3 length is 15 residues. The V gene's germline CDR1 is MNHEY and CDR2 SMNVEV (reference sequence). DNA for the CDR3: TGTGCCAGCAGTGCGTCGGGACTAGCGGGCTACGAGCAGTACTTC. Translated: CASSASGLAGYEQYF.

In its sample, this clone was seen a few times. The chain links TRBV6-6 to TRBJ2-3; 7 nucleotides line up with TRBD1. Trimming at V came to 6 bases and at J to 2 bases, leaving 5 bases not matched to a gene. The CDR3 covers 14 residues. Germline V gene lookup returns CDR1 MNHNY and CDR2 SVGAGI (reference sequence). CDR3 sequence reads: CASSLDRATDTQYF. CDR3 DNA: TGTGCCAGCAGCCTCGACAGGGCCACAGATACGCAGTATTTT.

This clone showed up just a few times. The chain employs TRBV7-9 and TRBJ2-3; TRBD2 agrees at 9 bases. The CDR3 spans 16 residues. The germline gives CDR1 SEHNR, CDR2 FQNEAQ (reference sequence). The ends lost 3 bases at V and 6 bases at J; junction bases unmatched: 10. The CDR3 DNA sequence: TGTGCCAGCAGCTTTCCAAGCGGGGGGTTACCGGATACGCAGTATTTT. Amino acids: CASSFPSGGLPDTQYF.

This clone occurred a few times. The chain carries TRBV19 and TRBJ1-1; 7 positions match TRBD1. The CDR3 totals 12 residues. Germline V lookup: CDR1 LNHDA, CDR2 SQIVND (reference sequence). V trimming: 5 bases; J trimming: 8 bases; junction bases outside the gene matches: 5. In DNA form, the CDR3 reads TGTGCCAGTAGTCCAAGACAGGGCGAAGCTTTCTTT. Residues: CASSPRQGEAFF.